This T cell receptor (beta chain) was retrieved from a study of OX40 agonist ivuxolimab in advanced cancers. Study-wide context: Patients with hepatocellular carcinoma, melanoma, renal cell or head and neck cancer made up the dose-escalation patients.

The data were produced by immunoSEQ multiplex PCR, yet TCRdb's version contains in-frame clones alone and is incomplete. The sample records 73,000 or so clones, 80% to 90% being singletons. Notes on this clone: Its matching antigen is unknown.

Blood samples were obtained at baseline, cycle 4 day 1, and cycle 7 day 1. Study-level points and caveats: Compared with CD4+, CD8+ T cells on average had more expanded clones.

This TCR was recovered from an adult with an advanced solid tumor such as melanoma, head and neck, liver or kidney cancer. The sample was CD4+ or CD8+ T cells sorted from blood, taken in a trial of the OX40 agonist ivuxolimab.

The CDR3 nucleotides read TGTGCCAGCAGCTTCGGGGCAGGGTACAGCATAGCGTCGCCCCTCCACTTT. It encodes CASSFGAGYSIASPLHF. The V and J genes are TRBV7-9 and TRBJ1-6, with D maybe TRBD1 (5 bases). Per germline, CDR1 SEHNR and CDR2 FQNEAQ (reference sequence). Trimming stripped 3 bases from V and 13 bases from J, with 25 bases between. The CDR3 totals 17 residues.